The 21 T cell receptor beta chains below all came from one sample that was sequenced in a study of cytomegalovirus exposure and HLA in healthy donors. Researchers ran the PCR with 60 Vbeta and 13 Jbeta primers. TCRdb keeps only in-frame clones here, not all; method: immunoSEQ multiplex PCR. Among under 200,000 clones listed, about four fifths were seen once. Sequencing was performed on PBMCs. The origin of the receptors is a male donor in good health and CMV-seropositive.

V and J are TRBV18 and TRBJ1-1; the match to TRBD1 covers 7 bases. J lost 4 bases, V lost 1 base, and 3 bases had no gene match. Germline loops: CDR1 KGHSH, CDR2 LQKENI. The CDR3 is 14 amino acids. CDR3 sequence: CASSPQAGGTEAFF. Written as DNA, the CDR3 is TGTGCCAGCTCACCACAGGCAGGGGGCACTGAAGCTTTCTTT.

This chain uses TRBV29-1 with TRBJ1-2, with D perhaps matching TRBD1 (5 bases). Trimming removed 5 bases at V and 5 bases at J, with 15 bases between. The CDR3 spans 13 residues. The germline V gene encodes CDR1 SQVTM and CDR2 ANQGSEA. The chain's CDR3 is CSVPSLGQYGYTF. DNA for the CDR3: TGCAGCGTTCCCTCCCTGGGGCAATATGGCTACACCTTC.

The V call is TRBV2, the J call TRBJ2-7; possibly TRBD2 for D (5 bases). CDR1 is SNHLY, CDR2 FYNNEI, per germline. The V end lost 2 bases, the J end lost 6 bases, and 17 bases lay between the germline ends. CDR3 length: 15 residues. The CDR3 coding sequence is TGTGCCAGCAGTGAATATGAGGGTCTAGGAGGCGAGCAGTACTTC. This sequence encodes CASSEYEGLGGEQYF.

The chain links TRBV6-5 to TRBJ2-5; 7 nucleotides match TRBD1. The end of the DNA is better explained by TRBJ2-7, so the J call may be wrong. The CDR3 has 14 residues. Germline assignment: CDR1 MNHEY and CDR2 SVGAGI. The chain's CDR3 is CASSYGDRAYEQYF. CDR3 in DNA: TGTGCCAGCAGTTATGGGGACAGAGCCTACGAGCAGTACTTC.

This chain uses TRBV7-2 with TRBJ1-1; D is undetermined. This CDR3 has 14 amino acids. Germline CDR1 reads SGHTA; CDR2 reads FQGNSA. V was cut by 1 base and J by 1 base, with 7 bases left in between. The CDR3 protein is CASSLVSRNTEAFF. CDR3 bases: TGTGCCAGCAGCTTAGTGTCGAGGAACACTGAAGCTTTCTTT.

DNA of the CDR3: TGTGCCAGCAGCGCCCGACTAGCGGGGTCCCGAGATACGCAGTATTTT. This sequence encodes CASSARLAGSRDTQYF. The J gene is TRBJ2-3, the V gene TRBV7-2; 11 bases match TRBD2. The V gene end was trimmed by 5 bases and the J gene end by 5 bases; junction bases not matched to a gene: 9. Germline loops: CDR1 SGHTA, CDR2 FQGNSA. The CDR3 is 16 amino acids. The complete variable domain, with remaining parts taken from reference TRBV7-2 and TRBJ2-3, reads GAGVSQSPSNKVTEKGKDVELRCDPISGHTALYWYRQSLGQGLEFLIYFQGNSAPDKSGLPSDRFSAERTGGSVSTLTIQRTQQEDSAVYLCASSARLAGSRDTQYFGPGTRLTVL.

The V call is TRBV6-1, the J call TRBJ1-2; 9 bases are a match to TRBD1. The CDR3 has 14 amino acids. In germline, CDR1 is MNHNS, CDR2 SASEGT. The ends lost 6 bases at V and 7 bases at J; junction bases unmatched: 9. The CDR3 nucleotides are TGTGCCAGCAGCCAAAACACAGGGGGCGTTGGCTACACCTTC. Translated, it gives CASSQNTGGVGYTF.

The chain joins TRBV7-3 to TRBJ2-2, with TRBD2 identical over 10 bases. Germline-derived CDR1 and CDR2 are SGHTA and FQGTGA. The CDR3 is 15 amino acids. With 8 bases clipped from V and 2 bases from J, the junction kept 5 bases outside the gene matches. The chain's CDR3 is CASASSGGNTGELFF. The CDR3 coding sequence is TGTGCCAGCGCCTCTAGCGGGGGCAACACCGGGGAGCTGTTTTTT.

This clone appeared a few times. The chain joins TRBV7-9 to TRBJ1-4, with D possibly matching TRBD1 (5 bases). The CDR3 runs to 15 residues. Germline CDR1 is SEHNR and CDR2 is FQNEAQ (reference sequence). Trimming took off 5 bases at V and 8 bases at J, with 18 bases between the two ends. The CDR3 DNA follows: TGTGCCAGCAGCCCCGCTCCGTCGGGGGAAGAAAAACTGTTTTTT. Its protein product is CASSPAPSGEEKLFF.

Here the CDR3 DNA reads TGTGCCAGCAGTGAAGGCCTAGCGGGGGGGCTTACGCAGTATTTT. Protein sequence: CASSEGLAGGLTQYF. The chain combines TRBV2 with TRBJ2-3; 12 positions match TRBD2. The V gene's germline CDR1 is SNHLY and CDR2 FYNNEI. V lost 1 base and J lost 8; bases outside the gene matches: 4. This CDR3 has 15 residues.

This chain links TRBV6-5 with TRBJ2-1; 7 nucleotides align to TRBD1. The junction had 10 bases not matched to a gene; V was cut back by 9 bases and J by 14 bases. CDR3 size: 11 residues. Germline V gene lookup returns CDR1 MNHEY and CDR2 SVGAGI. CDR3 nucleotides: TGTGCCAGTGGGACCGGGACAGAAAAGTTCTTC. It specifies CASGTGTEKFF.

The chain's CDR3 is CASSAGTPYEQYF. CDR3 nucleotides: TGTGCCAGCAGCGCCGGGACACCGTACGAGCAGTACTTC. The chain uses TRBV7-9 and TRBJ2-7; D might be TRBD1 (6 bases). The germline V gene has CDR1 SEHNR and CDR2 FQNEAQ (reference sequence). Trimming cost V 5 bases and J 4 bases, with 12 bases left between them. This CDR3 region has 13 residues.

This clone has just a few counts. The V call is TRBV7-2, the J call TRBJ2-4; no reliable D call. Germline V gene lookup returns CDR1 SGHTA and CDR2 FQGNSA. The CDR3 loop spans 15 amino acids. Trimming pared 0 bases from V and 7 bases from J, leaving 13 bases between. DNA of the CDR3: TGTGCCAGCAGCTTAGCGGGCCCAATGATCAACATTCAGTACTTC. It is translated as CASSLAGPMINIQYF.

The chain carries TRBV6-4 and TRBJ1-1; TRBD1 is a possible D gene (5 bases). The ends were cut back, 0 bases at V and 1 base at J, with 12 bases in the middle. Germline V gene sequence: CDR1 MRHNA, CDR2 SNTAGT. The CDR3 is 16 residues long. The CDR3 loop is CASSDSNRPKNTEAFF. The CDR3 DNA follows: TGTGCCAGCAGTGACTCGAACAGGCCAAAGAACACTGAAGCTTTCTTT.

This chain joins TRBV10-1 and TRBJ1-1; 11 bases map to TRBD1. This CDR3 region has 13 residues. The V segment lost 5 bases and the J segment 11 bases; nucleotides outside the gene matches: 7. Germline V gene sequence: CDR1 WNHNN, CDR2 SYGVQD (reference sequence). The CDR3 DNA reads as TGCGCCAGCAGTCCCGGGACAGGGGGAGAGGCTTTCTTT. Its translation is CASSPGTGGEAFF.

On this clone itself: A read error may produce the germline difference seen at one junction end. This chain links TRBV5-1 with TRBJ1-1, with 7 bases identical to TRBD1. Germline CDR1 and CDR2: SGHRS and YFSETQ. The CDR3 extends over 14 amino acids. The chain's CDR3 is CASSLGQMNTEAFF. CDR3 in DNA: TGCGCCAGCAGTTTGGGACAGATGAACACTGAAGCTTTCTTT.

This rearrangement joins TRBV19 to TRBJ1-5; 8 bases are shared with TRBD1. The CDR3 consists of 14 residues. CDR1 LNHDA and CDR2 SQIVND come from the germline V gene (reference sequence). Germline trimming cut 6 bases from V and 4 bases from J; bases unmatched to any gene: 5. CDR3 nucleotides: TGTGCCAGTAGCCAAGACAGGGGAAATCAGCCCCAGCATTTT. Protein: CASSQDRGNQPQHF. Supplemented by reference TRBV19 and TRBJ1-5, the full variable domain reads DGGITQSPKYLFRKEGQNVTLSCEQNLNHDAMYWYRQDPGQGLRLIYYSQIVNDFQKGDIAEGYSVSREKKESFPLTVTSAQKNPTAFYLCASSQDRGNQPQHFGDGTRLSIL.

The rearrangement uses TRBV15 and TRBJ1-3; D not certain. The CDR3 spans 14 residues. V was pared by 0 bases and J by 7 bases, with 10 bases between. The germline V gene has CDR1 LNHNV and CDR2 YYDKDF (reference sequence). Here the CDR3 DNA reads TGTGCCACCAGCAGAGATCGACTTCTGAACACCATATATTTT. Its protein product is CATSRDRLLNTIYF.

The V gene is TRBV10-3, the J gene TRBJ2-5; D gene uncertain. The assigned J gene may be wrong: the sequence end matches TRBJ2-7 better. CDR3 length: 13 residues. Germline values: CDR1 ENHRY, CDR2 SYGVKD. CDR3 protein: CAISLRYSYEQYF. The CDR3 region has the DNA TGTGCCATCAGTCTCAGGTACTCCTACGAGCAGTACTTC.

This clone came up once. This rearrangement joins TRBV7-2 to TRBJ2-2; tentatively, D is TRBD2 (6 bases). Per germline, CDR1 SGHTA and CDR2 FQGNSA. Trimming stripped 2 bases from V and 0 bases from J, with 7 bases between. The length of the CDR3 is 15 residues. The CDR3 protein is CASSLTGANTGELFF. CDR3 DNA: TGTGCCAGCAGCTTAACGGGGGCGAACACCGGGGAGCTGTTTTTT.

This chain joins TRBV2 and TRBJ2-3; a possible D gene is TRBD2 (6 bases). The V end was cut by 0 bases, the J end by 2 bases, with 15 bases between. Germline CDR1 and CDR2: SNHLY and FYNNEI. This CDR3 contains 17 residues. As DNA, the CDR3 is TGTGCCAGCAGTGAAGCGCGGAGGCGGGATAACACAGATACGCAGTATTTT. Its translation: CASSEARRRDNTDTQYF.